These 25 T cell receptor beta chains were all obtained from the same sample, sequenced in a study of blood T cell repertoires in COVID-19. Sequencing used immunoSEQ multiplex PCR; TCRdb keeps in-frame clones, though not all of them. The table lists 200,000 to 300,000 clones, about nine tenths of them singletons, with just over 2.5% in the top ten. The sequencing sample was made of PBMCs or T cells enriched from blood (not recorded which). These TCRs come from a woman in her twenties or thirties with acute COVID-19.

This clone occurred once. The genes are TRBV9 and TRBJ1-4; D remains unclear. Germline assignment: CDR1 SGDLS and CDR2 YYNGEE. This CDR3 has 14 amino acids. The ends were cut back, 2 bases at V and 0 bases at J, with 5 bases in the middle. As DNA, the CDR3 is TGTGCCAGCAGCGTGGCCGCAACTAATGAAAAACTGTTTTTT. Protein product: CASSVAATNEKLFF.

The CDR3 sequence is CASSEQHSTEAFF. The CDR3 DNA sequence: TGTGCCAGCAGTGAACAGCACAGCACTGAAGCTTTCTTT. The rearrangement links TRBV2 to TRBJ1-1; D is unresolved. The CDR3 runs to 13 residues. Germline V gene lookup returns CDR1 SNHLY and CDR2 FYNNEI. V lost 2 bases to trimming and J lost 4 bases, with 8 bases between them.

This clone came up once. This chain links TRBV5-1 with TRBJ1-2, with D possibly TRBD1 on 5 matching bases. The CDR3 runs 14 residues. V lost 0 bases to trimming and J lost 6 bases, with 12 bases between them. The germline V gene has CDR1 SGHRS and CDR2 YFSETQ. CDR3 coding DNA: TGCGCCAGCAGCTTGGCCCTGGGGCCAGATGGCTACACCTTC. Its protein product is CASSLALGPDGYTF.

V gene TRBV10-2 combines with J gene TRBJ2-7, with TRBD1 matching over 8 bases. CDR1 and CDR2 (germline): WSHSY, SAAADI. After removal of 8 bases from V and 6 bases from J, the junction contained 12 bases not matched to a gene. This CDR3 comprises 14 residues. The CDR3 here is CASLRGTGGGEQYF. The CDR3 DNA is TGCGCCAGCTTACGGGGGACAGGCGGCGGCGAGCAGTACTTC.

The chain links TRBV7-9 to TRBJ1-2, with D maybe TRBD1 (6 bases). Trimming left V 5 bases short and J 4 bases short, with 11 bases between. Germline CDR1 SEHNR, CDR2 FQNEAQ (reference sequence). The CDR3 length is 13 residues. DNA of the CDR3: TGTGCCAGCAGCCAGGGGTCGGCCTATGGCTACACCTTC. Amino acid sequence: CASSQGSAYGYTF.

The chain recombines TRBV5-1 with TRBJ1-3, with a tentative D call TRBD1 (5 bases). The CDR3 runs to 15 residues. V gave up 4 bases and J gave up 0 bases, with 11 bases separating them. The germline V gene has CDR1 SGHRS and CDR2 YFSETQ. CDR3 bases: TGCGCCAGCAGCATGGACATAAGCTCTGGAAACACCATATATTTT. Translated: CASSMDISSGNTIYF.

V usage is TRBV2 and J usage is TRBJ1-5, with 12 positions matching TRBD1. Germline trimming cut 8 bases from V and 7 bases from J; bases unmatched to any gene: 6. The CDR3 consists of 14 residues. The V gene's germline CDR1 is SNHLY and CDR2 FYNNEI. The CDR3 sequence: CASQGTGGVQPQHF. DNA for the CDR3: TGTGCCAGCCAGGGGACAGGGGGCGTCCAGCCCCAGCATTTT.

This sequence joins TRBV4-2 and TRBJ2-2; tentative D call: TRBD1 (6 bases). The CDR3 loop spans 16 amino acids. CDR1 and CDR2 from the germline V gene are LGHNA and YNFKEQ. V lost 5 bases and J lost 1, with 14 bases in between. The CDR3 nucleotides are TGTGCCAGCAGCAAGAAACAGGGTGAGAACACCGGGGAGCTGTTTTTT. This encodes CASSKKQGENTGELFF.

This chain uses TRBV4-2 with TRBJ1-5; possible D gene TRBD1, 5 bases. Germline CDR1 is LGHNA and CDR2 is YNFKEQ. Deletions cut 0 bases from V and 6 bases from J, with 15 bases between. The CDR3 runs to 16 residues. Here the CDR3 reads CASSQDWGGRGQPQHF. The DNA of the CDR3 is TGTGCCAGCAGCCAAGATTGGGGGGGGAGAGGTCAGCCCCAGCATTTT.

This clone appeared once. This rearrangement joins TRBV5-6 to TRBJ1-2; D uncertain. V shed 7 bases and J shed 6 bases, with 16 bases lying between them. The CDR3 is 13 amino acids. CDR1 SGHDT and CDR2 YYEEEE come from the germline V gene. The CDR3 bases are TGTGCCAGCCGCGGGCCGGGCGGCGATGGCTACACCTTC. As protein: CASRGPGGDGYTF.

This clone was observed a handful of times. The rearrangement uses TRBV4-1 and TRBJ1-5; D not resolved. Germline V CDR1 and CDR2: MGHRA, YSYEKL. The length of the CDR3 is 18 residues. V was shortened by 2 bases and J by 0 bases, with 17 bases between the two germline ends. Here the CDR3 DNA reads TGCGCCAGCAGCCAACAGAAATTGGGCCAGCTTAGCAATCAGCCCCAGCATTTT. Its translation is CASSQQKLGQLSNQPQHF.

The chain is built from TRBV5-1 and TRBJ1-1; D ambiguous. This CDR3 is built from 13 residues. Trimming took off 4 bases at V and 8 bases at J, with 15 bases between the two ends. Per germline, CDR1 SGHRS and CDR2 YFSETQ. The CDR3, as DNA: TGCGCCAGCAGCACCGGGAGCCCCTCGGAAGCTTTCTTT. It is translated as CASSTGSPSEAFF.

The genes are TRBV10-2 and TRBJ1-5, with 8 nucleotides matching TRBD1. This CDR3 has 15 residues. After removal of 6 bases from V and 4 bases from J, the junction contained 8 bases not matched to a gene. CDR1 is WSHSY, CDR2 SAAADI, per germline. CDR3 DNA: TGCGCCAGCAGCCTGGGACAGGCGTCGAATCAGCCCCAGCATTTT. As protein: CASSLGQASNQPQHF.

This clone was observed a few times. The DNA of the CDR3 is TGTGCCAGCAGCCAGTTCAACAGGGCCTACGAGCAGTACTTC. This codes for CASSQFNRAYEQYF. This sequence joins TRBV16 and TRBJ2-7, with D possibly TRBD1 on 6 matching bases. Germline values: CDR1 KGHSY, CDR2 FQNENV. V lost 3 bases to trimming and J lost 2 bases, with 11 bases between them. The CDR3 has 14 residues.

The J gene is TRBJ2-7, the V gene TRBV4-1; D remains unclear. There are 13 residues in the CDR3. Germline V CDR1 and CDR2: MGHRA, YSYEKL. V lost 0 bases to trimming and J lost 0 bases, with 3 bases between them. The CDR3 nucleotides are TGCGCCAGCAGCCAAGACCGCTCCTACGAGCAGTACTTC. Protein: CASSQDRSYEQYF.

This chain connects TRBV11-3 to TRBJ1-1, with D possibly TRBD1 on 5 matching bases. CDR1 SGHNT and CDR2 YENEEA come from the germline V gene. The CDR3 runs to 13 residues. Trimming removed 4 bases from V and 2 bases from J, with 8 bases in between. CDR3 nucleotides: TGTGCCAGCAGCTCGACAGTTAACACTGAAGCTTTCTTT. It codes for CASSSTVNTEAFF. The whole variable domain, remainder taken from reference TRBV11-3 and TRBJ1-1, is EAGVVQSPRYKIIEKKQPVAFWCNPISGHNTLYWYLQNLGQGPELLIRYENEEAVDDSQLPKDRFSAERLKGVDSTLKIQPAELGDSAVYLCASSSTVNTEAFFGQGTRLTVV.

This clone has more than one count but fewer than ten. The genes are TRBV7-9 and TRBJ2-7, with 7 bases identical to TRBD1. V gave up 4 bases and J gave up 3 bases; unmatched junction bases: 15. Looked up from germline, CDR1 is SEHNR and CDR2 is FQNEAQ (reference sequence). The CDR3 covers 17 residues. The CDR3 nucleotides are TGTGCCAGCAGCTCCCTAGATAGAGGGGGCGAAAACTACGAGCAGTACTTC. Its translation is CASSSLDRGGENYEQYF.

This sequence joins TRBV25-1 and TRBJ2-5, with D perhaps matching TRBD1 (6 bases). V dropped 5 bases and J dropped 0 bases, with 10 bases sitting between them. CDR1 is MGHDK, CDR2 SYGVNS, per germline. This CDR3 spans 14 amino acids. For the CDR3, the DNA is TGTGCCAGCAGTCTCGGGACACACCAAGAGACCCAGTACTTC. It codes for CASSLGTHQETQYF.

This chain uses TRBV5-1 with TRBJ1-4, with 9 bases aligning to TRBD1. Per the germline V gene, CDR1 is SGHRS and CDR2 is YFSETQ. The CDR3 runs 16 residues. The junction had 5 bases not matched to a gene; V was cut back by 0 bases and J by 5 bases. The CDR3 nucleotides are TGCGCCAGCAGCTTGGGTCGGGACAGGGCAAATGAAAAACTGTTTTTT. Residues: CASSLGRDRANEKLFF.

This chain links TRBV24-1 with TRBJ1-3, with a possible D match to TRBD1 (6 bases). The germline V and J ends were trimmed by 4 bases and 0 bases, with 12 bases remaining between them. Germline CDR1 reads KGHDR; CDR2 reads SFDVKD. CDR3 size: 16 residues. The CDR3 DNA reads TGTGCCACCAGTGACCCCAGGGGCTCCTCTGGAAACACCATATATTTT. Amino acid sequence: CATSDPRGSSGNTIYF.

The chain combines TRBV30 with TRBJ2-1, with 12 bases matching TRBD2. The CDR3 has 16 residues. Trimming cost V 5 bases and J 3 bases; bases outside gene matches: 8. CDR1 is GTSNPN and CDR2 is SVGIG in the germline V gene (reference sequence). This chain's CDR3 is CAWGPTSGGRYNEQFF. The CDR3 DNA is TGTGCCTGGGGCCCGACTAGCGGGGGCCGCTACAATGAGCAGTTCTTC.

The chain combines TRBV5-1 with TRBJ2-3, with 12 bases aligning to TRBD2. This CDR3 spans 16 amino acids. The V gene's germline CDR1 is SGHRS and CDR2 YFSETQ. The V segment lost 7 bases and the J segment 0 bases; nucleotides outside the gene matches: 6. The CDR3 spells CASSLAGGLSTDTQYF. In nucleotides, the CDR3 is TGCGCCAGCTCTCTAGCGGGGGGGCTGAGCACAGATACGCAGTATTTT.

Points on this clone: The same CDR3 arises from other DNA sequences in this sample as well. This rearrangement joins TRBV18 to TRBJ1-3, with 8 bases identical to TRBD1. CDR3 length equals 15 residues. J gave up 3 bases and V 0 bases, and 1 base lay outside the gene matches. CDR1 and CDR2 (germline): KGHSH, LQKENI. CDR3 amino acids: CASSPPGTGGNTIYF. The CDR3 coding sequence is TGTGCCAGCTCACCACCTGGGACAGGTGGAAACACCATATATTTT.

V is TRBV19 and J is TRBJ1-3; no firm D call. In germline, CDR1 is LNHDA, CDR2 SQIVND (reference sequence). This CDR3 is built from 15 residues. Trimming cost V 3 bases and J 0 bases, with 9 bases left between them. CDR3 nucleotides: TGTGCCAGTAGTATCTACTCTAGCTCTGGAAACACCATATATTTT. Residues: CASSIYSSSGNTIYF.

The CDR3 sequence: CASSISLGQGVSMDQPQHF. The CDR3 region has the DNA TGTGCCAGTAGTATTTCCTTGGGACAGGGGGTGAGTATGGATCAGCCCCAGCATTTT. The genes are TRBV19 and TRBJ1-5; the match to TRBD1 covers 11 bases. The CDR3 is 19 amino acids. The V and J ends lost 3 bases and 5 bases, in that order; junction bases with no gene match: 15. Germline V lookup: CDR1 LNHDA, CDR2 SQIVND (reference sequence).